This T cell receptor (beta chain) appears in the sequencing data of a study of blood T cells in healthy people across ages. Together with a sample-barcoded 5' primer, a J-beta primer mix was included in a second PCR lasting roughly 7 to 11 cycles. Every sample gave at least 2.5 million paired-end reads containing CDR3. TCRdb re-derived calls from the 5' RACE reads in MiXCR, one entry per CDR3 protein. Found here are 850,000 to 1,300,000 distinct CDR3 sequences, 40% to 45% of them singletons; the top ten hold over 15%. CDR3 length equals 13 residues. Trimming left V 4 bases short and J 6 bases short, with 13 bases between. Germline-derived CDR1 and CDR2 are SGHTA and FQGNSA.

The J gene is TRBJ2-7, the V gene TRBV7-2, with a possible D match to TRBD1 (6 bases). The origin of this receptor is a woman aged 55-70 years in good health. The sequenced sample was blood. Here the CDR3 reads CASSSEGEREQYF. The CDR3 coding sequence is TGTGCCAGCAGCTCCGAGGGGGAACGCGAGCAGTACTTC.